Listed here are 14 T cell receptor beta chains from one sample, sequenced in a study of beta chain features in type 1 diabetes. The isolated RNA, all of it, was reverse transcribed, so expressed TCRB transcripts were what got sequenced. The data were produced by immunoSEQ multiplex PCR, yet TCRdb's version contains in-frame clones alone and is incomplete. Here the sample spans under 300,000 clones, about 25% being singletons. The sequencing input was central memory CD4+ T cells from blood. These receptors were taken from a man aged 25 to 40 in good health.

The chain links TRBV6-5 to TRBJ2-3; D unclear. The CDR3 length is 15 residues. CDR1 and CDR2 from the germline V gene are MNHEY and SVGAGI. The ends were cut back, 7 bases at V and 0 bases at J, with 14 bases in the middle. Written as DNA, the CDR3 is TGTGCCAGCATGATTAAGATATCTAGCACAGATACGCAGTATTTT. Translated: CASMIKISSTDTQYF.

This clone was counted only a few times. CDR3 in DNA: TGCGCCAGCAGCTTGGAAGGTGGGAATCAGCCCCAGCATTTT. It is translated as CASSLEGGNQPQHF. The V gene is TRBV5-1, the J gene TRBJ1-5, with D hard to call. The CDR3 is 14 amino acids. Germline loops: CDR1 SGHRS, CDR2 YFSETQ. Trimming pared 0 bases from V and 4 bases from J, leaving 8 bases between. Together with reference TRBV5-1 and TRBJ1-5, the CDR3 gives the full variable domain: KAGVTQTPRYLIKTRGQQVTLSCSPISGHRSVSWYQQTPGQGLQFLFEYFSETQRNKGNFPGRFSGRQFSNSRSEMNVSTLELGDSALYLCASSLEGGNQPQHFGDGTRLSIL.

The CDR3 here is CASSLYRTLYQETQYF. In DNA form, the CDR3 reads TGTGCCAGCAGCCTCTACCGGACCCTGTACCAAGAGACCCAGTACTTC. V usage is TRBV7-2 and J usage is TRBJ2-5, with D unresolved. CDR3 length: 16 residues. CDR1 is SGHTA, CDR2 FQGNSA, per germline. Trimming shortened V by 5 bases and J by 0 bases, and 16 bases separated the two germline ends.

The chain recombines TRBV5-1 with TRBJ2-2; no reliable D call. Germline CDR1 is SGHRS and CDR2 is YFSETQ. Trimming pared 0 bases from V and 8 bases from J, leaving 14 bases between. This CDR3 is 15 amino acids long. The CDR3 DNA is TGCGCCAGCAGCTTGGCCCCTTCCAGCTCTGGGGAGCTGTTTTTT. Translated: CASSLAPSSSGELFF. Looking up the rest from reference TRBV5-1 and TRBJ2-2 gives the full variable domain: KAGVTQTPRYLIKTRGQQVTLSCSPISGHRSVSWYQQTPGQGLQFLFEYFSETQRNKGNFPGRFSGRQFSNSRSEMNVSTLELGDSALYLCASSLAPSSSGELFFGEGSRLTVL.

CDR3 nucleotides: TGTGCCAGCAGGACAGGTTACACGGATCAGCCCCAGCATTTT. This gives the protein CASRTGYTDQPQHF. The rearrangement links TRBV28 to TRBJ1-5; weak D call: TRBD1 (6 bases). Germline assignment: CDR1 MDHEN and CDR2 SYDVKM. This CDR3 contains 14 residues. Trimming removed 6 bases at V and 5 bases at J, with 14 bases between.

There are a few counts of this clone. The chain joins TRBV28 to TRBJ2-2; 11 bases align to TRBD2. V dropped 6 bases and J dropped 1; count of bases not matched to a gene: 7. The CDR3 runs 17 residues. Germline loops: CDR1 MDHEN, CDR2 SYDVKM. The CDR3 loop is CASSALGTSGNTGELFF. The CDR3 coding sequence is TGTGCCAGCAGCGCACTAGGGACTAGCGGGAACACCGGGGAGCTGTTTTTT.

This clone was observed a handful of times. The rearrangement joins TRBV14 to TRBJ2-5, with TRBD2 matching over 13 bases. The CDR3 consists of 16 residues. V lost 4 bases, J lost 5 bases, and 7 bases stayed unmatched. The germline V gene has CDR1 SGHDN and CDR2 FVKESK. The CDR3 DNA sequence: TGTGCCAGCAGCCCCCGACTAGCGGGAGGTGTTGAGACCCAGTACTTC. It translates to CASSPRLAGGVETQYF.

In this sample, this clone turned up a few times. The J gene is TRBJ1-2, the V gene TRBV2, with D perhaps matching TRBD1 (6 bases). Germline V gene lookup returns CDR1 SNHLY and CDR2 FYNNEI. This CDR3 is built from 12 residues. Trimming removed 7 bases at V and 7 bases at J, with 13 bases between. DNA of the CDR3: TGTGCCAGCAAACAAGGGGGATCTGGCTACACCTTC. As protein: CASKQGGSGYTF.

This clone was counted ten times or more. The chain uses TRBV2 and TRBJ2-4; 8 bases are a match to TRBD1. The CDR3 is 15 amino acids. Germline V gives CDR1 SNHLY, CDR2 FYNNEI. V gave up 5 bases and J gave up 6 bases; unmatched junction bases: 9. The chain's CDR3 is CASSSGTGQRNIQYF. The CDR3 coding sequence is TGTGCCAGCAGTTCTGGGACAGGACAAAGAAACATTCAGTACTTC. Based on the CDR3 plus reference TRBV2 and TRBJ2-4, the full variable domain is EPEVTQTPSHQVTQMGQEVILRCVPISNHLYFYWYRQILGQKVEFLVSFYNNEISEKSEIFDDQFSVERPDGSNFTLKIRSTKLEDSAMYFCASSSGTGQRNIQYFGAGTRLSVL.

This clone appeared many times. The chain combines TRBV7-2 with TRBJ2-7; D gene uncertain. The CDR3 has 15 residues. Between the trimmed V and J ends, which lost 2 bases and 1 base, there was a span of 12 bases. From germline, CDR1 is SGHTA and CDR2 FQGNSA. This chain's CDR3 is CASSLKATTSYEQYF. In nucleotides, the CDR3 is TGTGCCAGCAGCTTAAAAGCAACTACTTCCTACGAGCAGTACTTC.

Concerning this clone: Different DNA sequences within this sample yield the same CDR3. The V call is TRBV6-5, the J call TRBJ2-2, with a weak D call TRBD2 (6 bases). Deletions cut 0 bases from V and 0 bases from J, with 8 bases between. CDR1 is MNHEY and CDR2 is SVGAGI in the germline V gene. CDR3 length: 16 amino acids. CDR3 sequence reads: CASSYSPGANTGELFF. DNA of the CDR3: TGTGCCAGCAGTTACTCCCCGGGGGCGAACACCGGGGAGCTGTTTTTT.

This clone was recorded a few times. J is TRBJ2-1 and V is TRBV6-5; D may correspond to TRBD1 or TRBD2 (5 bases each). Germline lookup yields CDR1 MNHEY and CDR2 SVGAGI. This CDR3 comprises 15 residues. Trimming removed 6 bases from V and 2 bases from J, with 14 bases in between. DNA of the CDR3: TGTGCCAGCAGACCTCCAAGGGGAGCCTACAATGAGCAGTTCTTC. This sequence encodes CASRPPRGAYNEQFF.

The chain is built from TRBV14 and TRBJ2-7; D might be TRBD1 (6 bases). Germline loops: CDR1 SGHDN, CDR2 FVKESK. The ends were cut back, 4 bases at V and 7 bases at J, with 11 bases in the middle. This CDR3 contains 12 residues. The CDR3 is CASSPDRIEQYF. CDR3 bases: TGTGCCAGCAGCCCGGACAGAATTGAGCAGTACTTC.

This clone was recorded a few times. The J gene is TRBJ2-3, the V gene TRBV29-1; 8 bases map to TRBD1. Germline lookup yields CDR1 SQVTM and CDR2 ANQGSEA. The CDR3 length is 13 residues. J was trimmed by 4 bases and V by 7 bases; bases with no gene match: 7. The CDR3 DNA follows: TGCAGCGCAGGGGGGACAGGTCCAGATACGCAGTATTTT. Amino acids: CSAGGTGPDTQYF.